This T cell receptor beta chain was captured in a study of shared clonotypes between healthy human individuals (dated by TCRdb to 2018 to 2020). Notes on the research overall: A few men and a couple of women, aged 18 to 49 years, made up the cohort. For each donor, CD4 naive and CD4 memory were each run on three plates, CD8 naive on two plates, and CD8 memory on one plate. Each donor's leukapheresis produced roughly between roughly 0.85 and 9.5 billion PBMCs. Blood TCR repertoires of a handful of healthy adults were deeply sequenced to estimate repertoire size and the extent of clonotype sharing between individuals. Different laboratories and diverse techniques were used to prepare libraries and sequence TCR repertoires, to increase sequencing depth and limit assay-specific biases.

Germline trimming: 7 bases from V, 4 bases from J; junction bases outside gene matches: 8. The CDR3 starts with the cysteine, ends with the phenylalanine, and has 14 residues. Here the CDR3 DNA is all that survives: 42 bases in frame from base 1. The germline V gene gives CDR1 as MDHEN and CDR2 as SYDVKM. For this clone: Its antigen is currently not known. No per-base quality is available; no much larger clone lies one base away.

What the authors observed across the whole study: Even with the large sequencing depth, rarefaction of the sorted-subset datasets indicated that sequencing was incomplete. Sampling was limited to blood, and TCR repertoires in tissue likely differ from TCR repertoires in blood. Pairwise subsampling led to the expectation that sequencing depth would affect the degree of clonotype sharing among donors. Compared with non-shared clonotypes, clonotypes shared by all four sorted-subset donors had higher generation probabilities. When four donors were compared, the shared fraction of clonotypes was about 5.5% for naive CD4, 3% to 4% for naive CD8, 2% to 2.5% for memory CD4, and less than 0.45% for memory CD8. Because the study included only a small number of donors, the genetic and exposure-history diversity represented was limited. Larger estimated clonotype richness was generally found for naive subsets than for memory subsets.

The donors were healthy, HIV-negative adults with no recently reported acute infections or vaccinations. Every donor was a Caucasian adult residing in Nashville, Tennessee, USA. CD4+ T cells were enriched by magnetic negative selection; naive cells were then positively selected on CD45RA, and the negative fraction formed the memory subset. After blood collection by leukapheresis, PBMCs were isolated using Ficoll-Histopaque density gradient centrifugation and then cryopreserved in the vapor phase of liquid nitrogen. Analytical flow cytometry was used to check the purity and quantity of each magnetically sorted T cell population. From each sorted fraction, genomic DNA was isolated and quantified by UV absorbance on a Nanodrop 2000c. Using the deep immunoSEQ assay, TCR CDR3 regions were amplified from genomic DNA by multiplex PCR. Extracted genomic DNA from each cell subset was spread evenly across all wells of several immunoSEQ 96-well plates, with each plate serving as a replicate. Each replicate PCR for sorted subsets received around 0.2 ug genomic DNA, equal to roughly 29,000 T cell genomes. Purified libraries were measured with a Qubit 3.0 fluorometer, size-checked on a Bioanalyzer 2100, and measured again with the KAPA Library Quantification kit. Every immunoSEQ 96-well plate was sequenced on a separate single-read 150-cycle Illumina NextSeq 550 flow cell. The paper's data handling went like this. Because only junctional sequences without quality scores were contained in the immunoSEQ output, filtering matching that applied to full-length reads could not be performed. Sequences were annotated with PyIR, a Python wrapper for IgBLAST v1.9, and V/J genes and CDR3 were assigned using IMGT germline references. Reads with weak V/J assignments (E-value above 1e-6), missing CDR3, stop codons, out-of-frame junctions, or ambiguous translated residues were removed. V3J clonotypes were defined as sequences sharing an identical inferred V gene, J gene, and CDR3 amino acid sequence. Percentage overlap between repertoires was computed as shared unique clonotypes divided by the size of the smaller repertoire. Three approaches were used to assess repertoire richness: RTK rarefaction, the Chao1 estimator, and Recon v2.1 estimates of unobserved clonotypes. For all TCRbeta clonotypes obtained by the gDNA method from a handful of donors, generation probabilities were computed with OLGA. Sourced from immuneACCESS, this table was stored by TCRdb with only in-frame sequences that have V and J called. A share of the clones is absent; for the studies checked, an unresolved V gene accounts for under half, and the remainder has no known explanation. The V and J calls and clone size are taken from that table; D and trimming were inferred from the DNA. In all, the sample holds more than 1,200,000 clones, and 98% of those were seen once. The top ten constitute roughly 0.36% of the sample.

This clonotype was sampled from a man aged 25 to 45 in good health. The sequence is built from TRBV28 and TRBJ2-7, with TRBD1 identical over 9 junction bases. Material: naive CD4+ T cells sorted from blood. This specimen's cell subset or site label, interpreted: CD45RA+ positively selected. The CDR3 region reads CASTGTGTPYEQYF. The DNA sequence follows: TGTGCCAGCACCGGGACAGGGACCCCTTACGAGCAGTACTTC.